The 27 T cell receptor beta chains presented below share a single source sample, sequenced in a study of shared clonotypes between healthy human individuals (dated by TCRdb to the early 2020s). Library construction relied on the immunoSEQ multiplex PCR assay. TCRdb re-hosts the immuneACCESS table, in-frame sequences only. Its copies lack some clones; in the studies checked, an unresolved V gene accounts for under half of them, and the cause for the rest is not known. The sample contains millions of clones, more than 80% of them found a single time. The ten largest account for around 0.14% of the sample. The source material was naive CD4+ T cells sorted from blood. This specimen's cell subset or site label, per the study, means: CD45RA+ positively selected. Every receptor here comes from a man aged 18 to 29 in good health.

V gene TRBV9 combines with J gene TRBJ2-1; D might be TRBD2 (5 bases). This CDR3 has 16 amino acids. From germline, CDR1 is SGDLS and CDR2 YYNGEE. Trimming pared 5 bases from V and 2 bases from J, leaving 17 bases between. CDR3 sequence: CASSSGGLAAYNEQFF. CDR3 DNA sequence: TGTGCCAGCAGTTCCGGTGGGCTAGCAGCCTACAATGAGCAGTTCTTC.

The chain is built from TRBV5-8 and TRBJ2-7; the D gene is possibly TRBD1 (5 bases). The CDR3 is 10 amino acids. CDR1 SGHTS and CDR2 YDEGEE come from the germline V gene. V was trimmed by 2 bases and J by 12 bases, leaving 9 bases between them. CDR3 sequence: CASSFQGAYF. The CDR3 DNA follows: TGTGCCAGCAGCTTCCAGGGTGCGTACTTC.

The chain joins TRBV11-2 to TRBJ2-3; 9 bases fit TRBD2. Germline lookup yields CDR1 SGHAT and CDR2 FQNNGV. The CDR3 length is 15 residues. With V trimmed by 2 bases and J by 2 bases, 2 bases remained unmatched. Written as DNA, the CDR3 is TGTGCCAGCAGCTTACTAGCGGGGTACACAGATACGCAGTATTTT. Its protein product is CASSLLAGYTDTQYF.

The V call is TRBV10-2, the J call TRBJ1-4, with a tentative D call TRBD1 (5 bases). The CDR3 sequence is 16 residues long. V was cut by 2 bases and J by 1 base, with 11 bases left in between. CDR1 WSHSY and CDR2 SAAADI come from the germline V gene. The CDR3, as DNA: TGCGCCAGCAGTGAGACCAGGGCGATAACTAATGAAAAACTGTTTTTT. Its protein is CASSETRAITNEKLFF.

This clone was picked up a small number of times. The chain uses TRBV5-1 and TRBJ1-2, with 9 bases matching TRBD1. Germline CDR1 is SGHRS and CDR2 is YFSETQ. CDR3 length: 15 amino acids. V dropped 4 bases and J dropped 5; count of bases not matched to a gene: 9. The CDR3 DNA reads as TGCGCCAGCAGCCCGGCGCCGGGACAGGGTTATGGCTACACCTTC. It translates to CASSPAPGQGYGYTF.

V usage is TRBV2 and J usage is TRBJ2-5; D is undetermined. CDR3 size: 13 residues. Germline V lookup: CDR1 SNHLY, CDR2 FYNNEI. The V end was cut by 4 bases, the J end by 7 bases, with 13 bases between. CDR3 protein: CASSVQGYGTQYF. CDR3 coding DNA: TGTGCCAGCAGTGTCCAAGGGTACGGGACCCAGTACTTC.

This clone appeared a few times. V is TRBV30 and J is TRBJ2-7, with no clear D. The CDR3 totals 13 residues. V lost 3 bases and J lost 2, with 11 bases in between. Germline V gene lookup returns CDR1 GTSNPN and CDR2 SVGIG (reference sequence). CDR3 DNA: TGTGCCTGGAGCCCAACTGGCACCTACGAGCAGTACTTC. As protein: CAWSPTGTYEQYF.

V usage is TRBV5-1 and J usage is TRBJ2-4; D tentatively reads TRBD1 or TRBD2 (6 bases each). V was clipped by 1 base and J by 8 bases, with 13 bases between them. The CDR3 loop spans 14 amino acids. From germline, CDR1 is SGHRS and CDR2 YFSETQ. CDR3 amino acids: CASSLRGAEDIQYF. DNA for the CDR3: TGCGCCAGCAGCTTGAGGGGGGCGGAGGACATTCAGTACTTC.

Comment on this clone: The junction does not match germline at one end; this may be a read error. This chain uses TRBV7-7 with TRBJ2-5; D is perhaps TRBD1 (5 bases). CDR1 is SSHAT, CDR2 FNYEAQ, per germline (reference sequence). This CDR3 has 13 residues. This CDR3 is CASSLSEQVAQYF. The CDR3 DNA reads as TGTGCTAGCAGCTTATCAGAACAGGTAGCCCAGTACTTC.

The gene calls are TRBV11-2 and TRBJ2-2, with TRBD2 matching over 8 bases. This CDR3 comprises 16 residues. V lost 1 base, J lost 2 bases, and 3 bases stayed unmatched. Germline V lookup: CDR1 SGHAT, CDR2 FQNNGV. The CDR3 region is CASSLVLAGNTGELFF. The CDR3 DNA reads as TGTGCCAGCAGCTTAGTATTAGCGGGAAACACCGGGGAGCTGTTTTTT.

The J gene is TRBJ2-5, the V gene TRBV6-6; D perhaps matches TRBD2 (6 bases). From germline, CDR1 is MNHNY and CDR2 SVGAGI (reference sequence). The V end lost 4 bases, the J end lost 7 bases, and 13 bases lay between the germline ends. The CDR3 loop spans 13 amino acids. The CDR3 sequence: CASSFEGLGTQYF. The DNA for the CDR3 is TGTGCCAGCAGTTTCGAGGGACTCGGGACCCAGTACTTC.

This chain uses TRBV7-6 with TRBJ1-2; D not certain. The CDR3 loop spans 13 amino acids. Trimming removed 3 bases at V and 4 bases at J, with 9 bases between. Germline V lookup: CDR1 SGHVS, CDR2 FNYEAQ. This CDR3 is CASSLDPFYGYTF. In DNA, the CDR3 is TGTGCCAGCAGCTTGGATCCCTTCTATGGCTACACCTTC.

On this clone: Other DNA sequences in the sample encode the same CDR3. The chain carries TRBV5-1 and TRBJ2-5, with 11 bases fitting TRBD2. V lost 0 bases, J lost 2 bases, and 3 bases stayed unmatched. Germline-derived CDR1 and CDR2 are SGHRS and YFSETQ. The CDR3 contains 16 residues. The CDR3 nucleotides read TGCGCCAGCAGCTTGGGGGGACTAGCGGTGCAAGAGACCCAGTACTTC. Amino acids: CASSLGGLAVQETQYF.

This chain joins TRBV19 and TRBJ2-1, with TRBD2 matching 11 bases. After removal of 8 bases from V and 9 bases from J, the junction contained 9 bases not matched to a gene. The CDR3 is made up of 14 amino acids. CDR1 LNHDA and CDR2 SQIVND come from the germline V gene (reference sequence). Here the CDR3 reads CASSIAGGPGEQFF. Written as DNA, the CDR3 is TGTGCCAGTTCTATAGCGGGAGGGCCCGGTGAGCAGTTCTTC.

The chain links TRBV10-3 to TRBJ2-1; 7 nucleotides agree with TRBD2. V shed 6 bases, J shed 9 bases, and the junction held 14 bases outside the gene matches. Looked up from germline, CDR1 is ENHRY and CDR2 is SYGVKD. This CDR3 spans 15 amino acids. CDR3 in DNA: TGTGCCATCAGCCCGACCCAAAGCGGGAACGGTGAGCAGTTCTTC. It codes for CAISPTQSGNGEQFF.

This chain connects TRBV14 to TRBJ1-5, with unresolved D. CDR1 and CDR2 (germline): SGHDN, FVKESK. The CDR3 sequence is 13 residues long. V was clipped by 0 bases and J by 6 bases, with 6 bases between them. The CDR3 DNA is TGTGCCAGCAGCCAAGATCTGTTTCAGCCCCAGCATTTT. Translated: CASSQDLFQPQHF.

This sequence joins TRBV7-2 and TRBJ1-1; weak D call: TRBD1 (6 bases). V lost 5 bases to trimming and J lost 6 bases, with 13 bases between them. The V gene's germline CDR1 is SGHTA and CDR2 FQGNSA. The CDR3 is 13 residues long. The CDR3 DNA reads as TGTGCCAGCAGCCGAATTGGGGGCTCTGAAGCTTTCTTT. It is translated as CASSRIGGSEAFF.

This chain links TRBV10-3 with TRBJ1-2; no reliable D call. Germline values: CDR1 ENHRY, CDR2 SYGVKD. Trimming shortened V by 4 bases and J by 5 bases, and 11 bases separated the two germline ends. This CDR3 region has 13 residues. The CDR3 nucleotides read TGTGCCATCAGTGCCTACTCTAGTTATGGCTACACCTTC. Its translation: CAISAYSSYGYTF.

This clone was counted once. The rearrangement links TRBV2 to TRBJ2-1; D gene uncertain. The CDR3 consists of 13 residues. CDR1 and CDR2 (germline): SNHLY, FYNNEI. The V and J ends lost 8 bases and 4 bases respectively, with 12 bases between them. In DNA, the CDR3 is TGTGCCAGCCAGACGCGAGAATACAATGAGCAGTTCTTC. This codes for CASQTREYNEQFF. Drawing the rest from reference TRBV2 and TRBJ2-1, the complete variable domain is EPEVTQTPSHQVTQMGQEVILRCVPISNHLYFYWYRQILGQKVEFLVSFYNNEISEKSEIFDDQFSVERPDGSNFTLKIRSTKLEDSAMYFCASQTREYNEQFFGPGTRLTVL.

This chain uses TRBV5-5 with TRBJ2-7; TRBD1 agrees at 7 bases. V dropped 0 bases and J dropped 6; count of bases not matched to a gene: 6. From germline, CDR1 is SGHKS and CDR2 YYEKEE (reference sequence). The CDR3 extends over 14 amino acids. CDR3 bases: TGTGCCAGCAGCTTGGGAGGGGGCCCGGGCGAGCAGTACTTC. This translates into CASSLGGGPGEQYF. Full variable domain (remainder filled in from reference TRBV5-5 and TRBJ2-7): DAGVTQSPTHLIKTRGQQVTLRCSPISGHKSVSWYQQVLGQGPQFIFQYYEKEERGRGNFPDRFSARQFPNYSSELNVNALLLGDSALYLCASSLGGGPGEQYFGPGTRLTVT.

This clone showed up just once. The rearrangement joins TRBV6-5 to TRBJ1-4, with D unresolved. The CDR3 loop spans 13 amino acids. Germline CDR1 and CDR2: MNHEY and SVGAGI. The V end lost 2 bases, the J end lost 7 bases, and 8 bases lay between the germline ends. The CDR3 bases are TGTGCCAGCAGTTACCTTCGACTTGAAAAACTGTTTTTT. Residues: CASSYLRLEKLFF.

J is TRBJ2-7 and V is TRBV10-2, with unresolved D. Trimming took 2 bases from V and 3 from J, leaving 5 bases between them. The CDR3 is 12 amino acids. Germline CDR1 reads WSHSY; CDR2 reads SAAADI. The CDR3 DNA is TGCGCCAGCAGTGAGGGTTTCTACGAGCAGTACTTC. This codes for CASSEGFYEQYF.

About this clone: The sample contains more than one DNA sequence encoding this CDR3. The CDR3 here is CASSPLAGSNSPLHF. The CDR3 nucleotides are TGTGCCAGCTCACCGCTGGCAGGGAGCAATTCACCCCTCCACTTT. The V call is TRBV18, the J call TRBJ1-6; D might be TRBD1 (5 bases). V was trimmed by 3 bases and J by 7 bases, leaving 13 bases between them. This CDR3 contains 15 residues. CDR1 is KGHSH and CDR2 is LQKENI in the germline V gene.

V usage is TRBV7-9 and J usage is TRBJ1-1; TRBD1 agrees at 12 bases. This CDR3 region has 16 residues. V lost 5 bases, J lost 1 base, and 5 bases stayed unmatched. Germline lookup yields CDR1 SEHNR and CDR2 FQNEAQ (reference sequence). The CDR3 DNA follows: TGTGCCAGCAGCCCCCGGGACAGGGGGCGGAACACTGAAGCTTTCTTT. This sequence encodes CASSPRDRGRNTEAFF.

Comment on this clone: Within the sample, other DNA sequences also encode this same CDR3. The chain joins TRBV7-2 to TRBJ2-3; no clear D. Trimming removed 2 bases at V and 2 bases at J, with 5 bases between. The CDR3 runs 13 residues. Germline assignment: CDR1 SGHTA and CDR2 FQGNSA. This CDR3 is CASSLTYTDTQYF. The CDR3 bases are TGTGCCAGCAGCTTAACTTACACAGATACGCAGTATTTT.

The chain is built from TRBV4-1 and TRBJ1-5; a possible D gene is TRBD1 (6 bases). This CDR3 is built from 15 residues. Germline V gives CDR1 MGHRA, CDR2 YSYEKL. The V end was cut by 4 bases, the J end by 2 bases, with 12 bases between. The CDR3 DNA sequence: TGCGCCAGCAGCCCTCGGGGGCGGGGCAATCAGCCCCAGCATTTT. It specifies CASSPRGRGNQPQHF.

V and J are TRBV15 and TRBJ1-1, with TRBD1 matching over 10 bases. From germline, CDR1 is LNHNV and CDR2 YYDKDF (reference sequence). The CDR3 covers 14 residues. V shed 5 bases, J shed 10 bases, and the junction held 10 bases outside the gene matches. CDR3 sequence reads: CATSHLRQGAAAFF. The CDR3 DNA follows: TGTGCCACCAGCCACCTACGACAGGGGGCTGCAGCTTTCTTT.